The 4 T cell receptor beta chains in this list originate from one sample, sequenced in a study of blood T cells in healthy people across ages. It was with a sample-barcoded 5' primer and a J-beta primer mix that a second PCR of roughly 7 to 12 cycles was run. TCRdb re-called the 5' RACE reads with MiXCR, one entry per CDR3 protein. The data contain hundreds of thousands of distinct CDR3 sequences, around 45% of them singletons. Sequenced: blood. All receptors derive from a man in his 60s in good health.

The V and J genes are TRBV7-2 and TRBJ1-6; 9 bases align to TRBD1. This CDR3 has 15 residues. V was pared by 1 base and J by 10 bases, with 5 bases of the junction left unmatched. Looked up from germline, CDR1 is SGHTA and CDR2 is FQGNSA. CDR3 sequence (DNA): TGTGCCAGCAGCTTAGATGGGACAGGGAGGTCACCCCTCCACTTT. Protein: CASSLDGTGRSPLHF.

This clonotype was detected ten times or more. V and J are TRBV6-5 and TRBJ2-7, with a possible D match to TRBD1 (5 bases). Deletions cut 10 bases from V and 1 base from J, with 20 bases between. Germline lookup yields CDR1 MNHEY and CDR2 SVGAGI. CDR3 size: 15 residues. The CDR3 DNA follows: TGTGCCACCGCACGAGACAGACTTCCATCCTACGAGCAGTACTTC. It encodes CATARDRLPSYEQYF.

This clonotype appeared a few times. The rearrangement links TRBV18 to TRBJ2-5, with 12 bases fitting TRBD2. CDR1 and CDR2 (germline): KGHSH, LQKENI. CDR3 length: 16 amino acids. V was clipped by 4 bases and J by 3 bases; unmatched bases: 6. The CDR3 DNA reads as TGTGCCAGCTCACGGCTGACTAGCGGGGGAGAAGAGACCCAGTACTTC. Residues: CASSRLTSGGEETQYF. The full variable domain, completed using reference TRBV18 and TRBJ2-5, is NAGVMQNPRHLVRRRGQEARLRCSPMKGHSHVYWYRQLPEEGLKFMVYLQKENIIDESGMPKERFSAEFPKEGPSILRIQQVVRGDSAAYFCASSRLTSGGEETQYFGPGTRLLVL.

The sample holds many counts of this clonotype. The rearrangement joins TRBV29-1 to TRBJ2-6; 7 positions match TRBD1. This CDR3 has 16 amino acids. V gave up 6 bases and J gave up 2 bases; unmatched junction bases: 10. Germline V gene lookup returns CDR1 SQVTM and CDR2 ANQGSEA. The CDR3 region has the DNA TGCAGCGTACTTGACAGGGCTCAGGCTGGGGCCAACGTCCTGACTTTC. This translates into CSVLDRAQAGANVLTF.